This T cell receptor beta chain was sequenced during a study of blood T cell repertoires in COVID-19. Study overall: Collection of acute and convalescent COVID-19 samples took place in the United States, Italy and Spain. PBMCs, B-cell-depleted T cells, or T cells were the source of the cDNA or gDNA that made up the material.

In this sample, this clone turned up a few times. In the original processing: Reference gene primer amplification gave nucleated cell count estimates. TCRdb's copy holds only in-frame clones and misses some; the assay was immunoSEQ multiplex PCR. The DNA gave D and trimming, while V, J and clone size come from that table. The sample consists of about 53,000 clones, 81% of them appearing once. While infection was still active, Seattle patients were enrolled and then followed longitudinally. This TCR came from an elderly woman with COVID-19, enrolled during active disease. The sample was peripheral blood.

Here the CDR3 reads CASSQALAGLSYNEQFF. In nucleotides, the CDR3 is TGTGCCAGCAGCCAAGCTTTAGCGGGCCTCTCCTACAATGAGCAGTTCTTC. The chain recombines TRBV4-2 with TRBJ2-1; TRBD2 agrees at 7 bases. The CDR3 loop spans 17 amino acids. CDR1 LGHNA and CDR2 YNFKEQ come from the germline V gene. V shed 1 base, J shed 0 bases, and the junction held 6 bases outside the gene matches.